This T cell receptor beta chain stems from a study of vaccination and CD4 T cells after COVID-19. On the study more broadly: Collection of post-COVID samples occurred a median about 100 days after diagnosis, spanning a range of 35 to 161. Typically, post-vaccine samples were obtained a median 72 days after dose two, within a range of 14 to 241. Either a CEFX pool, an HIV-1 Nef pool, or no peptide was added to control cultures.

With regard to this clonotype: The target antigen is unknown.

At the Johns Hopkins FTIC core, DNA taken from cultured CD4+ T cells was sequenced by way of the Oncomine TCR Beta short-read assay. From the PCR reads, TCRdb called clonotypes with MiXCR, one entry per CDR3 protein. The repertoire holds about 20,000 distinct CDR3 sequences, with around 55% as singletons. Regarding treatment: roughly 10-day PBMC culture with coronavirus spike peptide pools or control peptides (ViraFEST assay). What was sequenced was CD4+ T cells from blood, cultured in vitro. This TCR was sampled from a human donor who had recovered from COVID-19.

The CDR3 bases are TGTGCCAGCAGTTTGAACAGTCTACCTCCCACCTTC. Protein product: CASSLNSLPPTF. The V call is TRBV12-3 or TRBV12-4, the J call TRBJ1-2, with D unresolved. CDR3 size: 12 residues. The germline V and J ends were trimmed by 3 bases and 13 bases, with 15 bases remaining between them.